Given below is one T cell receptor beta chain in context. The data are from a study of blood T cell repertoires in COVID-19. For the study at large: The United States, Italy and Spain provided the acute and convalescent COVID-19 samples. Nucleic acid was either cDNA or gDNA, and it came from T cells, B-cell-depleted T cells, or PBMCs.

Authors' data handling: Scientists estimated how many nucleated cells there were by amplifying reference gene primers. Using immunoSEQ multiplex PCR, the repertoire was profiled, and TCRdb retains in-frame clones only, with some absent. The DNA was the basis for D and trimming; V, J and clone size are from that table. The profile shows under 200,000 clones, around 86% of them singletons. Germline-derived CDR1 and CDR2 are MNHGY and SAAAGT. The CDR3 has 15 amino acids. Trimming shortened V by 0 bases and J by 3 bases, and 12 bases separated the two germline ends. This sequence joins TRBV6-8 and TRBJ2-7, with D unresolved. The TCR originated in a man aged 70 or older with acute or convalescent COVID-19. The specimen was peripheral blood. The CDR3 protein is CASSYSIELRYEQYF. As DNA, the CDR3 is TGTGCCAGCAGTTACTCGATCGAGCTACGCTACGAGCAGTACTTC.